This T cell receptor beta chain was identified in a study of cytomegalovirus exposure and HLA in healthy donors. V was trimmed by 1 base and J by 7 bases, leaving 17 bases between them. This CDR3 has 15 residues. The germline gives CDR1 LGHNA, CDR2 YSLEER. PCR employed 60 Vbeta and 13 Jbeta primers. Clones were sequenced by immunoSEQ multiplex PCR, and TCRdb holds only the in-frame ones, with some missing. The sample lists about 69,000 clones; less than 75% were seen once. V gene TRBV4-3 combines with J gene TRBJ2-7; perhaps TRBD2 as D (6 bases). The TCR originated in a woman younger than 45 in good health and CMV-seronegative. The sequenced sample was PBMCs. The CDR3 loop reads CASSQVWVVGGEQYF. CDR3 sequence (DNA): TGCGCCAGCAGCCAAGTTTGGGTAGTCGGAGGGGAGCAGTACTTC.